This is a list of T cell receptor beta chains from one sample in a study of blood T cell repertoires in COVID-19. Method: immunoSEQ multiplex PCR; TCRdb's copy keeps in-frame clones and lacks some. The table includes around 86,000 clones, more than 75% detected once. The sequenced material came from peripheral blood. The receptors shown here come from a woman at least 80 years old with acute or convalescent COVID-19. CDR3s include the opening cysteine and the closing phenylalanine or tryptophan. The D gene is left open where the match is weak. Not all rows give a size; the values are once, few, many and, for expanded clones, a class.

>TRBV10-3|.|TRBJ2-2|TRBD2
TGTGCCATCAGCCGTAGCGGGGCCACGAACACCGGGGAGCTGTTTTTT
CAISRSGATNTGELFF
>TRBV9|.|TRBJ2-7|TRBD2
TGTGCCAGCAGCGTAAAGGCACTAGCGACGGACGAGCAGTACTTC
CASSVKALATDEQYF
>TRBV28|few|TRBJ2-1|.
TGTGCCAGCAGGGGCGGACAGTACAATGAGCAGTTCTTC
CASRGGQYNEQFF
>TRBV5-1|.|TRBJ1-4|TRBD1
TGCGCCAGCAGGGAGGGGGCGGTGACTAATGAAAAACTGTTTTTT
CASREGAVTNEKLFF
>TRBV2|.|TRBJ1-5|TRBD1
TGTGCCAGCAGTGAAACAGGGGATAGCAATCAGCCCCAGCATTTT
CASSETGDSNQPQHF
>TRBV10-1|once|TRBJ2-2|.
TGCGCCAGCGCCCAAGGAGGGACCGGGGAGCTGTTTTTT
CASAQGGTGELFF
>TRBV11-2|.|TRBJ2-3|.
TGTGCCAGCAGCTTAGAAAGCATTCCCGACACAGATACGCAGTATTTT
CASSLESIPDTDTQYF
>TRBV2|.|TRBJ1-1|.
TGTGCCAGCACTGAGGGGAGGGTGAACACTGAAGCTTTCTTT
CASTEGRVNTEAFF
>TRBV28|.|TRBJ2-7|.
TGTGCCAGCAGAAAACAGACCCCCTACGAGCAGTACTTC
CASRKQTPYEQYF
>TRBV11-3|few|TRBJ2-1|.
TGTGCCAGCGGGAGCTCCTACAATGAGCAGTTCTTC
CASGSSYNEQFF
>TRBV7-3|once|TRBJ2-1|TRBD2
TGTGCCAGCAGCCCGGGACTAGCGGGAAACTATGAGCAGTTCTTC
CASSPGLAGNYEQFF
>TRBV4-3|.|TRBJ2-1|TRBD2
TGCGCCAGCAGCCGGGGACTAGCGGGGACCTGGGAGCAGTTCTTC
CASSRGLAGTWEQFF
>TRBV6-6|.|TRBJ2-1|TRBD2
TGTGCCAGCACCCTAATCGCGGGGGGGAACGAGCAGTTCTTC
CASTLIAGGNEQFF
>TRBV4-2|few|TRBJ2-7|TRBD2
TGTGCCAGCAGCCAAGATAGGTTTGGAGCGGGAGTCCCCGAGTACGAGCAGTACTTC
CASSQDRFGAGVPEYEQYF
>TRBV7-6|.|TRBJ2-7|TRBD1
TGTGCCAGCAGCTCCCGCTCACGGACAGGGCGGTACGAGCAGTACTTC
CASSSRSRTGRYEQYF
>TRBV6-2/TRBV6-3|.|TRBJ1-2|.
TGTGCCAGCAGTTACGAGCGGTCAAAGGGCCGGGGGGCTAACTATGGCTACACCTTC
CASSYERSKGRGANYGYTF
>TRBV10-2|.|TRBJ1-4|.
TGCGCCAGCAGTGGGCCCATACAGGAACCTAATGAAAAACTGTTTTTT
CASSGPIQEPNEKLFF
>TRBV29-1|.|TRBJ1-1|.
TGCAGCGTTGAGCGGGGTGAAGCTTTCTTT
CSVERGEAFF
>TRBV2|.|TRBJ2-2|.
TGTGCCAGCAGTGAAATGAGGGTTACCGGGGAGCTGTTTTTT
CASSEMRVTGELFF
>TRBV19|.|TRBJ2-7|TRBD1
TGTGCCAGTAGTAGTCAAGGGGGCTTCGACGAGCAGTACTTC
CASSSQGGFDEQYF
>TRBV20-1|.|TRBJ2-3|.
TGCAGTGCTGCTGAGTCAGATACGCAGTATTTT
CSAAESDTQYF
>TRBV7-9|once|TRBJ1-2|.
TGTGCCAGCAGCTTAGCAGGGCCGGGGGTGTATGGCTACACCTTC
CASSLAGPGVYGYTF
>TRBV3-1/TRBV3-2|.|TRBJ2-1|.
TGTGCCAGCAGCCGATCAGACGGAGGGCAGTTCTTC
CASSRSDGGQFF
>TRBV7-9|.|TRBJ2-1|TRBD2
TGTGCCAGCAGCTACGGGACTAGCGGCAATAATGAGCAGTTCTTC
CASSYGTSGNNEQFF
>TRBV6-1|.|TRBJ1-3|TRBD1
TGTGCCAGCAGTGAGGCCGGGACAGGGGCTGGAAACACCATATATTTT
CASSEAGTGAGNTIYF
>TRBV6-5|.|TRBJ2-3|TRBD2
TGTGCCAGCAGTTCCCCTTCTAGCGGGTTCACAGATACGCAGTATTTT
CASSSPSSGFTDTQYF
>TRBV2|.|TRBJ1-2|.
TGTGCCAGCAGTGAAGCAGGGGATGGCTACACCTTC
CASSEAGDGYTF
>TRBV7-2|.|TRBJ1-2|.
TGTGCCAGCAGCCCCACCCCCACAGACCTGTATGGCTACACCTTC
CASSPTPTDLYGYTF
>TRBV27|.|TRBJ1-1|TRBD1
TGTGCCAGCAGTCCCCGACAGGGGAACACTGAAGCTTTCTTT
CASSPRQGNTEAFF
>TRBV11-2|.|TRBJ2-7|.
TGTGCCAGCAGCTTAGTGGGCCTCGGGGGCGAGCAGTACTTC
CASSLVGLGGEQYF